This record concerns one T cell receptor beta chain sequence. The antigen remains undetermined. The data derive from a study of shared clonotypes between healthy human individuals. Whole-study results and caveats: A few donors had approximately 4.6% of their naive CD4 clonotypes in common. Represented diversity, genetic and exposure-history alike, was limited by few donors. Among non-shared clonotypes, generation probabilities were lower than among those shared by all four donors.

CDR3 length: 15 amino acids. V lost 0 bases, J lost 0 bases, and 7 bases lay in between. Germline V gene lookup returns CDR1 MNHEY and CDR2 SMNVEV (reference sequence). As defined, naive CD8 cells were CD45RO-negative and positively selected for CCR7, with terminally differentiated effector memory CD45RA+ cells excluded. Method: immunoSEQ multiplex PCR; TCRdb's copy keeps in-frame clones and lacks some. The table lists some 2 million clones, less than 95% of them singletons, with roughly 1% in the top ten. The sample taken for sequencing was naive CD8+ T cells sorted from blood. The TCR comes from a man aged 18 to 35 in good health. The chain recombines TRBV27 with TRBJ2-3; D perhaps matches TRBD2 (6 bases). CDR3 DNA: TGTGCCAGCAGTTTATCGGGAGGTAGCACAGATACGCAGTATTTT. Protein sequence: CASSLSGGSTDTQYF.